This T cell receptor beta chain was sequenced for a study of technical replicates of blood from a handful of donors. In its sample, this clone was seen once. Trimming removed 5 bases from V and 5 bases from J, with 15 bases in between. The CDR3 has 14 residues. Germline values: CDR1 MNHEY, CDR2 SVGAGI. Profiled with immunoSEQ multiplex PCR; TCRdb holds only in-frame clones, not every one. The sample includes more than 60,000 clones, approximately 95% of them seen just once. The chain joins TRBV6-5 to TRBJ1-2; no reliable D call. The sample was T cells isolated from PBMCs. This receptor was obtained from a human donor in good health. CDR3 sequence: CASSPSYGRYGYTF. For the CDR3, the DNA is TGTGCCAGCAGTCCCTCCTACGGGAGGTATGGCTACACCTTC.